A selection of T cell receptor beta chains follows, all from one sample in a study of cytomegalovirus exposure and HLA in healthy donors. Measured with immunoSEQ multiplex PCR; TCRdb has only the in-frame clones, and not every one. Among about 160,000 clones listed, about 72% were seen once. Sequences were obtained from PBMCs. Receptors originate from a man aged 45 to 65 in good health and CMV-seropositive. Each CDR3 is given with its conserved first and last residue. Each record gives: J gene, D gene, clone size, V gene, CDR3 protein, CDR3 DNA. A D gene is named only where the DNA matches it firmly. The size entry is marked missing in some rows and otherwise reads once, few, many or a size class.

>TRBJ2-2|TRBD2|-|TRBV10-1
CASSDVGLAGATNTGELFF
TGCGCCAGCAGTGACGTAGGACTAGCGGGGGCGACGAACACCGGGGAGCTGTTTTTT
>TRBJ2-1|-|-|TRBV6-1
CASSAETGSEQFF
TGTGCCAGCAGTGCGGAGACAGGAAGTGAGCAGTTCTTC
>TRBJ1-4|-|-|TRBV6-6
CASSSRHEKEKLFF
TGTGCCAGCAGTTCACGACACGAGAAGGAAAAACTGTTTTTT
>TRBJ1-2|-|once|TRBV4-1
CASSQVGRGNYGYTF
TGCGCCAGCAGCCAAGTCGGGAGAGGGAACTATGGCTACACCTTC
>TRBJ2-7|-|-|TRBV5-1
CASRRLTGEVSYEQYF
TGCGCCAGCAGAAGGCTAACAGGGGAGGTCTCCTACGAGCAGTACTTC
>TRBJ2-2|-|-|TRBV19
CASNPGPAGIGELFF
TGTGCCAGTAACCCCGGCCCAGCGGGTATCGGGGAGCTGTTTTTT
>TRBJ2-1|TRBD2|-|TRBV25-1
CASSITSGGEYNEQFF
TGTGCCAGCAGTATAACTAGCGGGGGGGAGTACAATGAGCAGTTCTTC
>TRBJ2-7|TRBD1|-|TRBV19
CASSIDPQGRLYF
TGTGCCAGTAGTATCGATCCACAGGGGCGGCTGTACTTC
>TRBJ1-6|TRBD1|once|TRBV10-3
CAISESVRGDSPLHF
TGTGCCATCAGTGAGTCGGTCAGGGGGGATTCACCCCTCCACTTT
>TRBJ1-6|-|-|TRBV7-8
CASSLEGLGSPLHF
TGTGCCAGCAGCTTAGAGGGGCTAGGTTCACCCCTCCACTTT
>TRBJ1-1|TRBD1|-|TRBV2
CASKGPRTGGEAFF
TGTGCCAGCAAGGGTCCCAGGACAGGGGGTGAAGCTTTCTTT
>TRBJ1-5|TRBD1|-|TRBV4-3
CASSQDRDRGGFQPQHF
TGCGCCAGCAGCCAAGATCGGGACAGGGGAGGCTTTCAGCCCCAGCATTTT
>TRBJ2-7|TRBD1|-|TRBV5-1
CASSLSPGTGRSEQYF
TGCGCCAGCAGTTTATCCCCCGGGACAGGGAGGTCCGAGCAGTACTTC
>TRBJ1-3|TRBD1|-|TRBV7-9
CASSLWDSYSGNTIYF
TGTGCCAGCAGCTTATGGGACAGTTACTCTGGAAACACCATATATTTT
>TRBJ1-1|TRBD1|-|TRBV7-9
CASSTSGGTEAFF
TGTGCCAGCAGCACCTCAGGGGGCACTGAAGCTTTCTTT
>TRBJ2-7|TRBD2|few|TRBV19
CASKVRGAYEQYF
TGTGCCAGTAAGGTCCGGGGGGCCTACGAGCAGTACTTC
>TRBJ2-3|TRBD2|-|TRBV9
CASSVVGAGGLTDTQYF
TGTGCCAGCAGCGTAGTAGGGGCGGGGGGCCTCACAGATACGCAGTATTTT
>TRBJ2-7|TRBD1|-|TRBV6-5
CASSRDRTSYEQYF
TGTGCCAGCAGCAGGGACAGGACTTCCTACGAGCAGTACTTC
>TRBJ2-7|-|-|TRBV7-8
CASSLPIRGSHEQYF
TGTGCCAGCAGCTTGCCAATCAGGGGATCCCACGAGCAGTACTTC
>TRBJ1-1|-|once|TRBV2
CASSFRENTEAFF
TGTGCCAGCAGCTTCAGGGAGAACACTGAAGCTTTCTTT
>TRBJ2-5|TRBD2|-|TRBV5-4
CASSLPSGRGTEETQYF
TGTGCCAGCAGCTTGCCCTCGGGGCGGGGGACCGAAGAGACCCAGTACTTC
>TRBJ1-4|-|-|TRBV29-1
CSVEDPGVLFF
TGCAGCGTTGAAGATCCCGGGGTACTGTTTTTT
>TRBJ2-5|TRBD2|once|TRBV6-6
CASSYTSGGAKTQYF
TGTGCCAGCAGTTACACTAGCGGGGGGGCGAAGACCCAGTACTTC
>TRBJ1-1|-|once|TRBV20-1
CSASQNTEAFF
TGCAGTGCTAGCCAAAACACTGAAGCTTTCTTT
>TRBJ1-5|TRBD1|-|TRBV2
CASRIGTASNQPQHF
TGTGCCAGCAGGATCGGGACAGCTAGCAATCAGCCCCAGCATTTT
>TRBJ1-5|-|-|TRBV7-8
CASSPVLNQPQHF
TGTGCCAGCAGCCCCGTTCTCAATCAGCCCCAGCATTTT